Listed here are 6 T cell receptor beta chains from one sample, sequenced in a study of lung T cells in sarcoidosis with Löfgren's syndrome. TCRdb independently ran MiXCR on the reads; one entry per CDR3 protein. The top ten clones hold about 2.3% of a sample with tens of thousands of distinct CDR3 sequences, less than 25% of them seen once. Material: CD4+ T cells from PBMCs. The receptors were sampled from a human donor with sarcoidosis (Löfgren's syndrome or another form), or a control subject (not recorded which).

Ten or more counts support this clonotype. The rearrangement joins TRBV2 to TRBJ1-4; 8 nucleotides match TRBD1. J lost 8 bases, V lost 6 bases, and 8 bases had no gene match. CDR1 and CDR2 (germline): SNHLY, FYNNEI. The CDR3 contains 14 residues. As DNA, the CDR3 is TGTGCCAGCAGGGCGGACAGGGCTGGAGAAAAACTGTTTTTT. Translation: CASRADRAGEKLFF.

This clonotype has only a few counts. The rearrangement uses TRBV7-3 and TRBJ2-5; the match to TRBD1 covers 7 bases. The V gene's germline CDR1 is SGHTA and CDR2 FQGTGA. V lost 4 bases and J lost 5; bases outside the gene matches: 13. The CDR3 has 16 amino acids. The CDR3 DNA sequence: TGTGCCAGCAGCTCCATTGGACAGGTCCTTAAGGAGACCCAGTACTTC. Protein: CASSSIGQVLKETQYF. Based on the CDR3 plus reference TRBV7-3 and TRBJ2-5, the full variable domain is GAGVSQTPSNKVTEKGKYVELRCDPISGHTALYWYRQSLGQGPEFLIYFQGTGAADDSGLPNDRFFAVRPEGSVSTLKIQRTERGDSAVYLCASSSIGQVLKETQYFGPGTRLLVL.

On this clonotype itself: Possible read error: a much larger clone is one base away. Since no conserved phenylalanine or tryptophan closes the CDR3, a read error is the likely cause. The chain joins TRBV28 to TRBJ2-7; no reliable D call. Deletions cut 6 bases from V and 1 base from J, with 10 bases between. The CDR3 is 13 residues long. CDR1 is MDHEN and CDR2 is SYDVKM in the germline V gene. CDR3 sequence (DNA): TGTGCCAGCAGAGAACATATGTCCTACGAGCAGTACCTC. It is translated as CASREHMSYEQYL.

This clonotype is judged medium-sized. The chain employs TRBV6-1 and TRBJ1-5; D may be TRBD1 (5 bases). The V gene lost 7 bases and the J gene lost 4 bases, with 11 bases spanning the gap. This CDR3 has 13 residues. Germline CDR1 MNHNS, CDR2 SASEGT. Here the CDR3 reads CASMLSGNQPQHF. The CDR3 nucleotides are TGTGCCAGCATGCTTTCAGGGAATCAGCCCCAGCATTTT.

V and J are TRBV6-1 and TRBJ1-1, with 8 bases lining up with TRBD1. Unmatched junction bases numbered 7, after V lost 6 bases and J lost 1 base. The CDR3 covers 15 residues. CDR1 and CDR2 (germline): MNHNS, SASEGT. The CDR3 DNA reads TGTGCCAGCAGGACATACAGGGGGGGGAACACTGAAGCTTTCTTT. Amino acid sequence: CASRTYRGGNTEAFF.

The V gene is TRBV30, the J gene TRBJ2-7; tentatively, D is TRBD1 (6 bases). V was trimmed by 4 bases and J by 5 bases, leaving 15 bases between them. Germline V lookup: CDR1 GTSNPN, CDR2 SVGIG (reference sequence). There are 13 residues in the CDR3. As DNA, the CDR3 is TGTGCCTGGAAAGGGGGTTTATCGAACGAGCAGTACTTC. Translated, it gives CAWKGGLSNEQYF.